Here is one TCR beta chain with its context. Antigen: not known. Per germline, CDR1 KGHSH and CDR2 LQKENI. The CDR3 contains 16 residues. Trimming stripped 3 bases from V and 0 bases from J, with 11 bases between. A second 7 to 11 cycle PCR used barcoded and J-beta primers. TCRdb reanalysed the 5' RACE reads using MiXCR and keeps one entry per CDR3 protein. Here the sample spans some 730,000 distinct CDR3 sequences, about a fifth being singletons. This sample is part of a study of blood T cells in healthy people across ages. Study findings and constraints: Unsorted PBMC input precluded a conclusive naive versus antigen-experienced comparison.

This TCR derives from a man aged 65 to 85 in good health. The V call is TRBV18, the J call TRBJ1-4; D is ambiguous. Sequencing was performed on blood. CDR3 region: CASSPQSGATNEKLFF. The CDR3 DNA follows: TGTGCCAGCTCACCCCAGTCCGGGGCAACTAATGAAAAACTGTTTTTT.